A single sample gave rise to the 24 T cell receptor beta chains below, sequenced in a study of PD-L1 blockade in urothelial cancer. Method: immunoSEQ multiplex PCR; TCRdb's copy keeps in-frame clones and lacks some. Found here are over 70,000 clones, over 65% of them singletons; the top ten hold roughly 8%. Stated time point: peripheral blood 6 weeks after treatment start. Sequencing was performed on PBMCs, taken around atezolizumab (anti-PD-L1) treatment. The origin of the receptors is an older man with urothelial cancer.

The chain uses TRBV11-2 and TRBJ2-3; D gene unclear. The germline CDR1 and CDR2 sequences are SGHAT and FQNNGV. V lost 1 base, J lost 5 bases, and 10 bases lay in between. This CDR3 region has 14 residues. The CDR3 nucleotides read TGTGCCAGCAGCTTAGGGCCCGCAGGAGATACGCAGTATTTT. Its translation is CASSLGPAGDTQYF.

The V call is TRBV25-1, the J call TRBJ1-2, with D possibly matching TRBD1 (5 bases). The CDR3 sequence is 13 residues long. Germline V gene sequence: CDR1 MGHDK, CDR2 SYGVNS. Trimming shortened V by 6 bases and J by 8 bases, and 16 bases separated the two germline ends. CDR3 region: CASSSNGGYGYTF. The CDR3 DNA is TGTGCCAGCAGCTCTAACGGGGGGTACGGCTACACCTTC.

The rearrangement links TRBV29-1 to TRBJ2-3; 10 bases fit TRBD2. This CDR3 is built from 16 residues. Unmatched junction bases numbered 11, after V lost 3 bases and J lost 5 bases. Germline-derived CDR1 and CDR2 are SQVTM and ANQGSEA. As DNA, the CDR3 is TGCAGCGTTGATTATGGGGCTAGCGGGAGTAGAGATACGCAGTATTTT. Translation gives CSVDYGASGSRDTQYF.

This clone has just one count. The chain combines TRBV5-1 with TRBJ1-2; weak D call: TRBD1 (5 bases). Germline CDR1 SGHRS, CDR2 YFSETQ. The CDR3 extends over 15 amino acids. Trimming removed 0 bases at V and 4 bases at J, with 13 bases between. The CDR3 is CASSLGQGDPYGYTF. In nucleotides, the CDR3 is TGCGCCAGCAGCTTGGGGCAGGGTGATCCCTATGGCTACACCTTC.

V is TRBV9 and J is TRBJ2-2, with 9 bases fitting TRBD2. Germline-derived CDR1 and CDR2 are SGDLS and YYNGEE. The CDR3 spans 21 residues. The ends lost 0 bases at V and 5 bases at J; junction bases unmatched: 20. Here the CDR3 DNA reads TGTGCCAGCAGCGTAGAGTACACCCAAGGCCTTGCGGGAGGGCAGACCGGGGAGCTGTTTTTT. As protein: CASSVEYTQGLAGGQTGELFF.

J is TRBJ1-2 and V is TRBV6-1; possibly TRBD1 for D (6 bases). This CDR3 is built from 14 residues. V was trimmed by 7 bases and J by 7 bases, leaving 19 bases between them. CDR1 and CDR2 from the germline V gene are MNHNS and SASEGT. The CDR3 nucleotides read TGTGCCAGCAAAGGGGACATTCTATCGGGTGGCTACACCTTC. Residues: CASKGDILSGGYTF.

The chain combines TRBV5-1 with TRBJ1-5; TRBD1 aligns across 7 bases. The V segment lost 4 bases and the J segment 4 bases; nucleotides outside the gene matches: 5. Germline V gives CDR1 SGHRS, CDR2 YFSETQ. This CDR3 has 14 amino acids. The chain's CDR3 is CASSRTGGNQPQHF. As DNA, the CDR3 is TGCGCCAGCAGCCGGACAGGAGGAAATCAGCCCCAGCATTTT.

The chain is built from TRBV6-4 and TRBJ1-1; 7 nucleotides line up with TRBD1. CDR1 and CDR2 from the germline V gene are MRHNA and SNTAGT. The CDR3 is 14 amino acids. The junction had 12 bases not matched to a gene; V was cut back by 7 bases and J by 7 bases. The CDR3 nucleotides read TGTGCCAGCAAACAGACAGGGCAAATAGGTGAAGCTTTCTTT. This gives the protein CASKQTGQIGEAFF.

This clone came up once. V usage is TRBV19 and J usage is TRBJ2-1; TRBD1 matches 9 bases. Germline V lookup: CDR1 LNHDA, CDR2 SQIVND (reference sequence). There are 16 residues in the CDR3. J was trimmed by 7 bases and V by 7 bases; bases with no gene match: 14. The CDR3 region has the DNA TGTGCCAGTACCCTCGGCAGGGACAGGGCTGGAAATGAGCAGTTCTTC. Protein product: CASTLGRDRAGNEQFF.

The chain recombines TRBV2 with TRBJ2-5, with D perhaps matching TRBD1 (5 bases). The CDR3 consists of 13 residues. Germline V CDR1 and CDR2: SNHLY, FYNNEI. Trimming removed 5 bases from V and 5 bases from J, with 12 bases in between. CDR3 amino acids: CASSFARVETQYF. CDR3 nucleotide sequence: TGTGCCAGCAGTTTCGCCAGGGTGGAGACCCAGTACTTC.

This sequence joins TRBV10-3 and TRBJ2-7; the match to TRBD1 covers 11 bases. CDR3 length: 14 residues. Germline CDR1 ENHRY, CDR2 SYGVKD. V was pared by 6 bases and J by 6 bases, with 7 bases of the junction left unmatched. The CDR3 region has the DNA TGTGCCATCAGAGGACAGGGGGCACGGGGCGAGCAGTACTTC. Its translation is CAIRGQGARGEQYF.

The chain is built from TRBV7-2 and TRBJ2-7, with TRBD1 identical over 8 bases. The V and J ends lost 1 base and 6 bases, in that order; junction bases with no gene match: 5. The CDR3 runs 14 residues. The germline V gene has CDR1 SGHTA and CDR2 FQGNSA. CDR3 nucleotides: TGTGCCAGCAGCTTAGGGAGGCAGGGGGCCGAGCAGTACTTC. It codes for CASSLGRQGAEQYF.

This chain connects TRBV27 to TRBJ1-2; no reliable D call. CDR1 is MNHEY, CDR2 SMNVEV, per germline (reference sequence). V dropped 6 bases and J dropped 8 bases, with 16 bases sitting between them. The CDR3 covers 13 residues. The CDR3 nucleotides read TGTGCCAGCAGACAGATCCGACGGCAAGGCTACACCTTC. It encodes CASRQIRRQGYTF.

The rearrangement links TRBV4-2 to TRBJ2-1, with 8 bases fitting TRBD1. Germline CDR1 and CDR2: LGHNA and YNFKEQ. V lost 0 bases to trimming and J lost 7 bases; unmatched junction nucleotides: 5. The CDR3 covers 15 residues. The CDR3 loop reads CASSQDGQGLNEQFF. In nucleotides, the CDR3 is TGTGCCAGCAGCCAAGACGGACAGGGTTTAAATGAGCAGTTCTTC.

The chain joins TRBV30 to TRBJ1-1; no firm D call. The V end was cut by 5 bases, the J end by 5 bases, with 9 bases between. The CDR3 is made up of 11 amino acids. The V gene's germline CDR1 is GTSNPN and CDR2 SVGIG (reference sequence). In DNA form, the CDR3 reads TGTGCCTGGGTGTTCGGTACTGAAGCTTTCTTT. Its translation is CAWVFGTEAFF.

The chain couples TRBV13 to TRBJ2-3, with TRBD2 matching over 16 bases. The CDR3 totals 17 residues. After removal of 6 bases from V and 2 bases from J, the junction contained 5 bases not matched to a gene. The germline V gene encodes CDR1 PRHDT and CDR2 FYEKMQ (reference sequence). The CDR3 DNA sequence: TGTGCCAGCAGGGGGACTAGCGGGGGGGCCTTCACAGATACGCAGTATTTT. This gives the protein CASRGTSGGAFTDTQYF. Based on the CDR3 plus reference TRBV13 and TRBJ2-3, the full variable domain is AAGVIQSPRHLIKEKRETATLKCYPIPRHDTVYWYQQGPGQDPQFLISFYEKMQSDKGSIPDRFSAQQFSDYHSELNMSSLELGDSALYFCASRGTSGGAFTDTQYFGPGTRLTVL.

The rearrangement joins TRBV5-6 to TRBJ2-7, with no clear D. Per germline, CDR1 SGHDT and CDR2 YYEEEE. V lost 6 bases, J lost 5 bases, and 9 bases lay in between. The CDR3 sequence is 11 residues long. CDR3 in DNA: TGTGCCAGCACCTCCGGTAACGAGCAGTACTTC. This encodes CASTSGNEQYF.

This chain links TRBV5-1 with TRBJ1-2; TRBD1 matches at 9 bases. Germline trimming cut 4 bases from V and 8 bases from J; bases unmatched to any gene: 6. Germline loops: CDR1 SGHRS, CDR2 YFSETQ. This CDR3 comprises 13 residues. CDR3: CASSRGTGQGYTF. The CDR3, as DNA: TGCGCCAGCAGCCGAGGGACAGGGCAAGGCTACACCTTC.

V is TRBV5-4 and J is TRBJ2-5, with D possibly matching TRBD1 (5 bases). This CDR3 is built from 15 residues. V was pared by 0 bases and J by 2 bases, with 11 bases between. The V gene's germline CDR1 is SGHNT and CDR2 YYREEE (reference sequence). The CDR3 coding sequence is TGTGCCAGCAGCTTGGCACAGGCGAGACAAGAGACCCAGTACTTC. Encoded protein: CASSLAQARQETQYF.

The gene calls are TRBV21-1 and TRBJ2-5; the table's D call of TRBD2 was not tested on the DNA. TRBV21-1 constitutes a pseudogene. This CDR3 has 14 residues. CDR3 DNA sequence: TGTGCCAGCGAGCCCCACCAGCTCGGGGAGACCCAGTACTTC. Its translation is CASEPHQLGETQYF.

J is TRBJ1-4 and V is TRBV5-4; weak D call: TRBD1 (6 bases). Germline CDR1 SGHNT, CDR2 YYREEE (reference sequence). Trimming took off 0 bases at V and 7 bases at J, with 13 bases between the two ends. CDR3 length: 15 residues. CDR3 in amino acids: CASSLAGAEGEKLFF. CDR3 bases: TGTGCCAGCAGCTTGGCAGGGGCCGAGGGTGAAAAACTGTTTTTT.

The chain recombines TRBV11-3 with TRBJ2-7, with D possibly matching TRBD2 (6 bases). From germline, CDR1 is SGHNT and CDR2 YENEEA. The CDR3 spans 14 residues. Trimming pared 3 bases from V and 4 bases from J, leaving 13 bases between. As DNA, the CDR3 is TGTGCCAGCAGCTTCTCCGGGAGTTTGTACGAGCAGTACTTC. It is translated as CASSFSGSLYEQYF.

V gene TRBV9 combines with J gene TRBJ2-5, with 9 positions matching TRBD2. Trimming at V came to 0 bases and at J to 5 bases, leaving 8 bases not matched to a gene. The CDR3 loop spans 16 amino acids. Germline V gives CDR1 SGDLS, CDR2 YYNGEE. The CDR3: CASSVVAGGPGETQYF. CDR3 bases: TGTGCCAGCAGCGTAGTGGCGGGAGGGCCCGGGGAGACCCAGTACTTC.

The CDR3 region is CASGGENNQPQHF. For the CDR3, the DNA is TGTGCCAGCGGGGGGGAAAACAATCAGCCCCAGCATTTT. This chain links TRBV2 with TRBJ1-5; D is possibly TRBD1 (5 bases). The V end lost 8 bases, the J end lost 3 bases, and 11 bases lay between the germline ends. This CDR3 contains 13 residues. CDR1 is SNHLY, CDR2 FYNNEI, per germline.